Shown below are 18 T cell receptor beta chains from a single sample sequenced in a study of T cells in Graves' hyperthyroidism and ophthalmopathy. TCR beta CDR3 region amplification was performed from RNA transcripts. The HTBI primer set was used in a first-round RT-PCR of the TCR CDR3. TCRdb reprocessed the multiplex PCR reads with MiXCR, giving one entry per CDR3 protein. Among around 250,000 distinct CDR3 sequences, approximately 14% were seen once, and the ten largest hold roughly 14%. Sequencing was carried out using blood. All receptors derive from a woman aged 40 to 49 with Graves' hyperthyroidism that later progressed to Graves' ophthalmopathy.

At least ten counts were recorded for this clonotype. The chain recombines TRBV24-1 with TRBJ2-2; weak D call: TRBD1 (6 bases). CDR3 length: 16 residues. Per the germline V gene, CDR1 is KGHDR and CDR2 is SFDVKD. The germline V and J ends were trimmed by 10 bases and 4 bases, with 21 bases remaining between them. DNA for the CDR3: TGTGCCACAGGAGGTCCAGGGGTCGTGGCCACCGGGGAGCTGTTTTTT. This codes for CATGGPGVVATGELFF.

This clonotype was recorded at least ten times. V usage is TRBV3-1 and J usage is TRBJ2-1; the D call may be TRBD1 or TRBD2 (5 bases each). Trimming took 4 bases from V and 2 from J, leaving 24 bases between them. Looked up from germline, CDR1 is LGHDT and CDR2 is YNNKEL (reference sequence). The CDR3 spans 19 residues. DNA for the CDR3: TGTGCCAGCAGCCTGTTGGTTTCAGAGGGGCCCAAAACCTACAATGAGCAGTTCTTC. This codes for CASSLLVSEGPKTYNEQFF.

This clonotype was observed many times. This chain joins TRBV20-1 and TRBJ2-2; possible D gene TRBD1, 5 bases. Germline-derived CDR1 and CDR2 are DFQATT and SNEGSKA (reference sequence). Trimming removed 3 bases from V and 1 base from J, with 12 bases in between. CDR3 length: 15 amino acids. The CDR3: CSASPGPVNTGELFF. The DNA of the CDR3 is TGCAGTGCTAGCCCAGGGCCAGTGAACACCGGGGAGCTGTTTTTT.

This clonotype was detected many times. V gene TRBV12-3 or TRBV12-4 combines with J gene TRBJ2-2; 7 nucleotides agree with TRBD2. The CDR3 spans 14 residues. Germline trimming cut 3 bases from V and 7 bases from J; bases unmatched to any gene: 5. The CDR3 DNA is TGTGCCAGCAGTTTTATCAGGGAGGGCGGGGAGCTGTTTTTT. Amino acids: CASSFIREGGELFF.

This clonotype came up many times. The chain has TRBV29-1 and TRBJ2-1, with TRBD1 as a possible D gene (5 bases). This CDR3 has 11 amino acids. V was pared by 7 bases and J by 7 bases, with 11 bases between. CDR1 and CDR2 (germline): SQVTM, ANQGSEA. In DNA, the CDR3 is TGCAGCGCGAGCAGGGTAAATGAGCAGTTCTTC. Its protein product is CSASRVNEQFF.

With regard to this clonotype: A read error may be the cause here, since a much bigger clone is one base away. This rearrangement joins TRBV15 to TRBJ2-3; TRBD2 agrees at 8 bases. This CDR3 spans 17 amino acids. CDR1 LNHNV and CDR2 YYDKDF come from the germline V gene (reference sequence). This CDR3 reads CVTSRPFSGGFTDTQYF. For the CDR3, the DNA is TGTGTCACCAGCAGACCATTCAGCGGGGGCTTCACAGATACGCAGTATTTT.

This clonotype was seen at least ten times. The rearrangement uses TRBV27 and TRBJ2-2; 7 nucleotides agree with TRBD1. Trimming cost V 1 base and J 5 bases; bases outside gene matches: 4. The length of the CDR3 is 15 residues. Germline-derived CDR1 and CDR2 are MNHEY and SMNVEV (reference sequence). The CDR3 sequence is CASSLYHRGTGELFF. Here the CDR3 DNA reads TGTGCCAGCAGTTTATATCACAGGGGAACCGGGGAGCTGTTTTTT.

This clonotype occurred many times. This chain uses TRBV7-8 with TRBJ2-3; TRBD1 aligns across 7 bases. Germline V gene data show CDR1 as SGHVS and CDR2 as FQNEAQ. The CDR3 is 16 residues long. After removal of 0 bases from V and 6 bases from J, the junction contained 9 bases not matched to a gene. CDR3 in DNA: TGTGCCAGCAGCTTAGCCCGACAACAGGGGTGGGATACGCAGTATTTT. Its translation: CASSLARQQGWDTQYF.

The DNA for the CDR3 is TGTGCCAGCAGTTTATATCGGGTATCCCGCGATACGCAGTATTTT. This sequence encodes CASSLYRVSRDTQYF. The V gene is TRBV28, the J gene TRBJ2-3; the D is unclear. The length of the CDR3 is 15 residues. The germline V gene encodes CDR1 MDHEN and CDR2 SYDVKM. Trimming removed 1 base from V and 6 bases from J, with 14 bases in between.

This clonotype has a count of ten or more. The chain recombines TRBV19 with TRBJ2-2; no clear D gene. This CDR3 region has 14 residues. The germline V and J ends were trimmed by 4 bases and 3 bases, with 9 bases remaining between them. Germline CDR1 reads LNHDA; CDR2 reads SQIVND (reference sequence). The CDR3 DNA reads TGTGCCAGTAGTACGCGGAGCGACACCGGGGAGCTGTTTTTT. Translated: CASSTRSDTGELFF.

This clonotype was counted at least ten times. The V gene is TRBV4-1, the J gene TRBJ2-1; 7 bases align to TRBD2. CDR3 length: 16 residues. Germline V gene data show CDR1 as MGHRA and CDR2 as YSYEKL. J gave up 4 bases and V 1 base, and 7 bases lay outside the gene matches. CDR3: CASSQVGGSGYNEQFF. CDR3 DNA: TGCGCCAGCAGCCAAGTTGGCGGGAGCGGATACAATGAGCAGTTCTTC.

With regard to this clonotype: At one of its ends the junction is not consistent with the germline gene, which may arise from a read error. The chain uses TRBV28 and TRBJ2-7, with D perhaps TRBD2 (6 bases). Looked up from germline, CDR1 is MDHEN and CDR2 is SYDVKM. The CDR3 sequence is 13 residues long. In DNA, the CDR3 is TGTGCCAGCTCAAGCGGGCTTGCCTACGTGCAGTACTTC. Its protein product is CASSSGLAYVQYF.

This clonotype occurred many times. The chain carries TRBV5-6 and TRBJ2-1, with 14 bases that match TRBD2. Germline CDR1 SGHDT, CDR2 YYEEEE. V was clipped by 3 bases and J by 2 bases; unmatched bases: 10. The CDR3 covers 19 residues. The chain's CDR3 is CASSSPGTSGSVTYNEQFF. CDR3 sequence (DNA): TGTGCCAGCAGCTCCCCCGGGACTAGCGGGAGCGTAACCTACAATGAGCAGTTCTTC.

This clonotype has just one count. The V call is TRBV20-1, the J call TRBJ2-3, with D tentatively TRBD2 (6 bases). CDR1 is DFQATT, CDR2 SNEGSKA, per germline (reference sequence). The CDR3 loop spans 13 amino acids. V lost 3 bases and J lost 6, with 13 bases in between. CDR3 DNA sequence: TGCAGTGCTAGGGAGTCTAGCGCTGATACGCAGTATTTT. Its protein product is CSARESSADTQYF.

Many counts were recorded for this clonotype. The chain employs TRBV27 and TRBJ2-7, with TRBD2 as a possible D gene (6 bases). V was pared by 8 bases and J by 6 bases, with 26 bases between. The CDR3 runs 16 residues. From germline, CDR1 is MNHEY and CDR2 SMNVEV (reference sequence). CDR3 nucleotides: TGTGCCAGCGGATCTGGGGCTACTAGCCTTCTCGCCGAGCAGTACTTC. Translating gives CASGSGATSLLAEQYF.

The chain uses TRBV27 and TRBJ2-1; TRBD2 matches at 9 bases. The CDR3 contains 14 residues. The germline V gene encodes CDR1 MNHEY and CDR2 SMNVEV (reference sequence). V was clipped by 6 bases and J by 9 bases; unmatched bases: 9. Here the CDR3 reads CASSPNSGRSEQFF. CDR3 nucleotide sequence: TGTGCCAGCAGCCCCAACAGCGGGAGGAGTGAGCAGTTCTTC.

This clonotype was observed many times. The chain joins TRBV12-3 or TRBV12-4 to TRBJ1-1; D is ambiguous. The CDR3 length is 12 residues. Trimming shortened V by 7 bases and J by 1 base, and 7 bases separated the two germline ends. The CDR3 loop is CASTERNTEAFF. CDR3 nucleotide sequence: TGTGCCAGCACCGAACGGAACACTGAAGCTTTCTTT.

This clonotype came up many times. The chain recombines TRBV12-5 with TRBJ2-5; D is ambiguous. V lost 6 bases to trimming and J lost 2 bases, with 4 bases between them. CDR1 is LGHNT, CDR2 FRNRAP, per germline. This CDR3 is 11 amino acids long. The CDR3 DNA follows: TGTGCTAGTGGGGGGCAAGAGACCCAGTACTTC. This encodes CASGGQETQYF.